Sequencing of this T cell receptor (beta chain) was carried out in a study of CD8+ T cells in alopecia areata. V lost 1 base and J lost 2, with 10 bases in between. This CDR3 spans 14 amino acids. Looked up from germline, CDR1 is NSHNY and CDR2 is SYGAGN. This clone was counted at least ten times. Gene names refer to mouse genes. The CDR3 extends 4 residues past the end of the read, so its final part is completed from the germline J gene. Cutaneous lymph nodes were pooled and cells sorted by CD4, CD8alpha, NKG2D, NKG2ACE and more. TCR sequencing used cDNA made by reverse transcription of extracted RNA. The table came from immunoSEQ multiplex PCR; TCRdb's copy has only in-frame clones and leaves some out. The sample is made up of about 9,000 clones, none counted only once.

Specimen: CD8+ T cells sorted from a lymph node. This TCR derives from a C3H/HeJ mouse with alopecia areata. For this mouse line, the MHC haplotype is H2-k. The chain employs TRBV13-1 and TRBJ2-7; a possible D gene is TRBD1 (5 bases). The DNA read from the CDR3 is TGTGCCAGCAGTGATCGCCAGGGCCCCTAT. This gives the protein CASSDRQGPY. The complete CDR3 reads CASSDRQGPYEQYF.